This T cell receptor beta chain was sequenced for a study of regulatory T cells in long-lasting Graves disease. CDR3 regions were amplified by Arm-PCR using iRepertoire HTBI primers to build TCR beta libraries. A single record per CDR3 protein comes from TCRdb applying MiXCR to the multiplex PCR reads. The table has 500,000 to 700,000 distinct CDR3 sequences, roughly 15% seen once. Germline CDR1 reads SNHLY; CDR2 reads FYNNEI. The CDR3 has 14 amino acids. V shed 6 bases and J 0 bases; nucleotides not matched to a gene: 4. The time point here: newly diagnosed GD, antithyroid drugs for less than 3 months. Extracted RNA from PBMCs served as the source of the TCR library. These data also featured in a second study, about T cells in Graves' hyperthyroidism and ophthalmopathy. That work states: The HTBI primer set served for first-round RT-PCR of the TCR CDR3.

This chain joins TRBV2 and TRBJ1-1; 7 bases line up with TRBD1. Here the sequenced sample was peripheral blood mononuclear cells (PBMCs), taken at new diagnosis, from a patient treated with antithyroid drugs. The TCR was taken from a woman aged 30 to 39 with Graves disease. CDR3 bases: TGTGCCAGCAGGGGACAGCGCATGAACACTGAAGCTTTCTTT. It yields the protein CASRGQRMNTEAFF. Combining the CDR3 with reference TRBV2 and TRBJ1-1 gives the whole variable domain EPEVTQTPSHQVTQMGQEVILRCVPISNHLYFYWYRQILGQKVEFLVSFYNNEISEKSEIFDDQFSVERPDGSNFTLKIRSTKLEDSAMYFCASRGQRMNTEAFFGQGTRLTVV.